This entry features one TCR beta chain sequence. The repertoire was sequenced with immunoSEQ multiplex PCR; TCRdb's copy has only in-frame clones and lacks some. The sample consists of 400,000 to 550,000 clones, around 79% of them appearing once. Each of the donors was a healthy adult who was HIV-negative and had not had a recent acute infection or vaccination. V was shortened by 7 bases and J by 7 bases, with 29 bases between the two germline ends. Germline-derived CDR1 and CDR2 are MDHEN and SYDVKM. The CDR3 covers 17 residues. This entry is derived from a study of shared clonotypes between healthy human individuals.

This receptor was taken from a middle-aged woman in good health. Some clones in this sample may be carry-over from other donors' samples. J is TRBJ2-7 and V is TRBV28; D perhaps matches TRBD2 (6 bases). Sequenced sample: PBMCs. CDR3 nucleotides: TGTGCCAGCACCTTTGCGGGGACCGGGAAGCTTGCGGGGGAGCAGTACTTC. It encodes CASTFAGTGKLAGEQYF. Filled out from reference TRBV28 and TRBJ2-7, the complete variable domain reads DVKVTQSSRYLVKRTGEKVFLECVQDMDHENMFWYRQDPGLGLRLIYFSYDVKMKEKGDIPEGYSVSREKKERFSLILESASTNQTSMYLCASTFAGTGKLAGEQYFGPGTRLTVT.